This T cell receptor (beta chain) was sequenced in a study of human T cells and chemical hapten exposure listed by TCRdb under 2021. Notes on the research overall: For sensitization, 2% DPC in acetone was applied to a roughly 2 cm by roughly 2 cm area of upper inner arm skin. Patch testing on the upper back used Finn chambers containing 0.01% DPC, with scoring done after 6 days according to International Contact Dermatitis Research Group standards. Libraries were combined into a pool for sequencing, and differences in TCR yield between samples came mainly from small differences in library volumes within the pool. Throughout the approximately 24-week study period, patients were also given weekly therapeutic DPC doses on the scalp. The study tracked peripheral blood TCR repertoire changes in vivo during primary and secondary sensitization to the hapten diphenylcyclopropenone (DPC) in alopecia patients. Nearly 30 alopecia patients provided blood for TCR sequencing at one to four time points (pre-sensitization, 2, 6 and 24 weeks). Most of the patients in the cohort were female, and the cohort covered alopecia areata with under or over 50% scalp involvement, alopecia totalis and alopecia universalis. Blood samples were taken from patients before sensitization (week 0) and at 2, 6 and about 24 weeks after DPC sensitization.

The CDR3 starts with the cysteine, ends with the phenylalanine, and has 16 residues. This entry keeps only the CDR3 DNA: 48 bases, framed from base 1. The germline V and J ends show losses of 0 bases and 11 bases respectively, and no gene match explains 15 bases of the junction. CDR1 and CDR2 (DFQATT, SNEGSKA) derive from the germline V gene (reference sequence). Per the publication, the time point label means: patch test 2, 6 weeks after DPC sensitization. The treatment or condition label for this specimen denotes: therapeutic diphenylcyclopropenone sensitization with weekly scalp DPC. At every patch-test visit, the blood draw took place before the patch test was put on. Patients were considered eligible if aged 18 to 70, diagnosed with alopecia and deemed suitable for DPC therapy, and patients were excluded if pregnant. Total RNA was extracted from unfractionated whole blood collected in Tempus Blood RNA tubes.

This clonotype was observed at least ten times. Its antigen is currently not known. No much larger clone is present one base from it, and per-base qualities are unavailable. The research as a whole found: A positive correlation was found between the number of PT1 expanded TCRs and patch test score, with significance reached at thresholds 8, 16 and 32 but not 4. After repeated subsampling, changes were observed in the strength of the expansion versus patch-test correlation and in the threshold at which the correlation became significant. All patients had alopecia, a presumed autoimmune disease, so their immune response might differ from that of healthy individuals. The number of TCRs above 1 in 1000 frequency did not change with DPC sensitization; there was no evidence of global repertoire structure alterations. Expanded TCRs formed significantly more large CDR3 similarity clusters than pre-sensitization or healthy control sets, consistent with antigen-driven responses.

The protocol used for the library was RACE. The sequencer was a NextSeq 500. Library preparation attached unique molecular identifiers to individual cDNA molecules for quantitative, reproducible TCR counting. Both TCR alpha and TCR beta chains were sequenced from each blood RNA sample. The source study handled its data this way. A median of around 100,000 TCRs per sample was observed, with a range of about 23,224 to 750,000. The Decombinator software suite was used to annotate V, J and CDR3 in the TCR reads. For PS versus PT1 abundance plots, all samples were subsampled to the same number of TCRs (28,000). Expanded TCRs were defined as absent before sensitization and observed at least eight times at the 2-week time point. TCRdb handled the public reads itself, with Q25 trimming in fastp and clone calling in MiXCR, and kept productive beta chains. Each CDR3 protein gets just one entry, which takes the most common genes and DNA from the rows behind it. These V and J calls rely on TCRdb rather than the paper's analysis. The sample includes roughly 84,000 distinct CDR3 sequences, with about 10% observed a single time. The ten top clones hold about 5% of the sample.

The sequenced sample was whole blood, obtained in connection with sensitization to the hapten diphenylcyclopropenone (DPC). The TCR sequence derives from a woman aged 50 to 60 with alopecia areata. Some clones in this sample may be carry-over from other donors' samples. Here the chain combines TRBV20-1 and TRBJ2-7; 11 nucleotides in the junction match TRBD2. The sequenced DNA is TGCAGTGCTAGAGATATTAGCGGGAGGGCCGGAGCGGAAAAGTACTTC. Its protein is CSARDISGRAGAEKYF.